Included here is one TCR beta chain sequence, with context. Its antigen remains unknown. These data come from a study of cytomegalovirus exposure and HLA in healthy donors. Whole-study results and caveats: It was 164 TCR beta chains that were listed as cytomegalovirus-associated.

Vbeta (60) and Jbeta (13) primers were used in the PCR. The table came from immunoSEQ multiplex PCR; TCRdb's copy has only in-frame clones and leaves some out. Of some 200,000 clones in the sample, roughly 80% were seen once. Sequencing was carried out using PBMCs. The clonotype comes from a man in his forties in good health and CMV-seropositive.

The CDR3 bases are TGCGCCAGCAGGGGACAGGGGGTCAGTGAGCAGTTCTTC. Encoded protein: CASRGQGVSEQFF. The chain couples TRBV10-1 to TRBJ2-1; 11 bases are shared with TRBD1. CDR1 WNHNN and CDR2 SYGVQD come from the germline V gene (reference sequence). V gave up 6 bases and J gave up 9 bases; unmatched junction bases: 4. The CDR3 runs 13 residues.